Below, 7 T cell receptor beta chains from the same sample are listed, as sequenced in a study of shared clonotypes between healthy human individuals. Sequenced by immunoSEQ multiplex PCR; TCRdb stores in-frame clones only, minus some. The profile covers roughly 700,000 clones, with roughly 87% appearing a single time and 30% to 40% taken by the ten largest. The specimen was memory CD8+ T cells from PBMCs. Subset defined: CD45RO+ cells pooled with CCR7-negative TemRA cells. The receptor set was obtained from a man younger than 35 in good health. Some clones in this sample may be carry-over from other donors' samples.

The V gene is TRBV9, the J gene TRBJ1-4; D is undetermined. V lost 0 bases to trimming and J lost 3 bases, with 6 bases between them. Germline CDR1 reads SGDLS; CDR2 reads YYNGEE. CDR3 length: 14 residues. In DNA form, the CDR3 reads TGTGCCAGCAGCGTAGGGGTCCCTAATGAAAAACTGTTTTTT. Encoded protein: CASSVGVPNEKLFF.

With regard to this clone: At one end, the junction sequence differs from germline, possibly due to a read error. The chain couples TRBV27 to TRBJ1-5, with 9 nucleotides matching TRBD1. Germline V gives CDR1 MNHEY, CDR2 SMNVEV (reference sequence). This CDR3 spans 15 amino acids. This CDR3 reads CASSLLGTGNPPQHF. CDR3 nucleotides: TGTGCCAGCAGTTTATTAGGGACAGGGAATCCGCCCCAGCATTTT.

V is TRBV10-3 and J is TRBJ2-3; D unclear. CDR1 ENHRY and CDR2 SYGVKD come from the germline V gene. Between the trimmed V and J ends, which lost 3 bases and 6 bases, there was a span of 16 bases. The CDR3 sequence is 15 residues long. CDR3 DNA sequence: TGTGCCATCAGTGAAGTAAGGAATCTAGGGGATACGCAGTATTTT. Translation: CAISEVRNLGDTQYF.

The rearrangement uses TRBV5-1 and TRBJ2-3; D is unclear. The CDR3 contains 16 residues. The germline gives CDR1 SGHRS, CDR2 YFSETQ. The germline V and J ends were trimmed by 3 bases and 2 bases, with 16 bases remaining between them. The CDR3 loop is CASSSPHLVITDTQYF. CDR3 nucleotide sequence: TGCGCCAGCAGCTCACCCCATCTAGTAATCACAGATACGCAGTATTTT.

The rearrangement links TRBV30 to TRBJ2-7, with 7 bases aligning to TRBD1. With V trimmed by 4 bases and J by 2 bases, 11 bases remained unmatched. Germline V gene lookup returns CDR1 GTSNPN and CDR2 SVGIG (reference sequence). The CDR3 is made up of 15 amino acids. The CDR3 is CAWNTLTGPAYEQYF. The CDR3 DNA is TGTGCCTGGAACACCCTGACAGGGCCGGCCTACGAGCAGTACTTC.

This clone was detected only a few times. This chain connects TRBV6-1 to TRBJ1-4; maybe TRBD1 (6 bases). Germline assignment: CDR1 MNHNS and CDR2 SASEGT. Trimming left V 3 bases short and J 10 bases short, with 18 bases between. This CDR3 comprises 15 residues. The CDR3 DNA reads as TGTGCCAGCAGTGAGGTGGGGGGGGCTTTAGTAAAACTGTTTTTT. Translated, it gives CASSEVGGALVKLFF.

Concerning this clone: The same CDR3 arises from other DNA sequences in this sample as well. The V call is TRBV5-1, the J call TRBJ2-1, with a weak D call TRBD2 (5 bases). CDR1 SGHRS and CDR2 YFSETQ come from the germline V gene. V lost 0 bases and J 2 bases, leaving 9 bases between the germline ends. CDR3 size: 15 residues. The CDR3 is CASSLDRGPYNEQFF. DNA of the CDR3: TGCGCCAGCAGCTTGGACCGCGGGCCCTACAATGAGCAGTTCTTC.